This T cell receptor (beta chain) appears in the sequencing data of a study of control samples from healthy donors and cancer patients. The protocol was immunoSEQ multiplex PCR, while the TCRdb copy is restricted to in-frame clones and leaves out a portion. The table has about 140,000 clones, roughly nine tenths seen once. The ends lost 5 bases at V and 4 bases at J; junction bases unmatched: 2. The CDR3 runs to 13 residues. Germline V gives CDR1 MNHEY, CDR2 SVGEGT. Specimen: blood. J is TRBJ2-7 and V is TRBV6-2 or TRBV6-3; 10 bases are shared with TRBD2. This receptor was taken from a man aged 18 to 29 in good health. CDR3 protein: CASSRTSGYEQYF. The CDR3 DNA sequence: TGTGCCAGCAGTCGGACTAGCGGATACGAGCAGTACTTC.